These 28 T cell receptor beta chains originate from one sample sequenced in a study of CD8 T cells in ankylosing spondylitis. General study findings and limits: Within ankylosing spondylitis blood, a TCR beta motif made up of roughly eight highly homologous variants appeared to be characteristic.

No antigen is known for these receptors. MiXCR, applied by TCRdb to the 5' RACE reads, yields one record per CDR3 protein. The profile shows some 450,000 distinct CDR3 sequences, about a sixth of them singletons. The sample was blood, either unsorted or a sorted T cell fraction (not recorded which). The receptors derive from a male donor with ankylosing spondylitis.

This clonotype turned up a few times. This CDR3 reads CASSLESPGAIGELFF. The CDR3 DNA reads TGCGCCAGCAGCTTGGAGTCCCCGGGGGCCATCGGGGAGCTGTTTTTT. The rearrangement links TRBV5-1 to TRBJ2-2; D tentatively reads TRBD1 or TRBD2 (6 bases each). Deletions cut 0 bases from V and 7 bases from J, with 16 bases between. The CDR3 is 16 residues long. Germline assignment: CDR1 SGHRS and CDR2 YFSETQ.

This clonotype showed up many times. DNA of the CDR3: TGCGCCAGCAGCTTGGAGGGACCCTTAGCCTACAATGAGCAGTTCTTC. It yields the protein CASSLEGPLAYNEQFF. The rearrangement links TRBV5-1 to TRBJ2-1; D tentatively fits TRBD1 or TRBD2 (5 bases each). Deletions cut 0 bases from V and 2 bases from J, with 12 bases between. The CDR3 runs to 16 residues. Germline V gene lookup returns CDR1 SGHRS and CDR2 YFSETQ.

CDR3 loop: CASRMGGGSTEAFF. The CDR3, as DNA: TGTGCCAGCAGGATGGGGGGAGGGAGCACTGAAGCTTTCTTT. The V gene is TRBV27, the J gene TRBJ1-1, with D tentatively TRBD1 (5 bases). Trimming removed 6 bases from V and 4 bases from J, with 15 bases in between. CDR1 is MNHEY, CDR2 SMNVEV, per germline (reference sequence). CDR3 length: 14 residues.

This clonotype was counted a few times. V is TRBV10-2 and J is TRBJ1-1; 7 bases fit TRBD1. This CDR3 is built from 15 residues. Germline-derived CDR1 and CDR2 are WSHSY and SAAADI. V trimming: 7 bases; J trimming: 0 bases; junction bases outside the gene matches: 8. CDR3 protein: CASTKGTDLNTEAFF. As DNA, the CDR3 is TGCGCCAGCACCAAAGGGACAGACTTGAACACTGAAGCTTTCTTT.

The chain joins TRBV5-6 to TRBJ1-4; D remains ambiguous. In germline, CDR1 is SGHDT, CDR2 YYEEEE. The CDR3 has 14 amino acids. V shed 1 base and J shed 8 bases, with 12 bases lying between them. The CDR3 loop reads CASSLTRRGEKLFF. CDR3 coding DNA: TGTGCCAGCAGCTTGACCCGACGAGGGGAAAAACTGTTTTTT.

This clonotype showed up just a few times. A junction end diverges from the germline sequence, so it may reflect a read error. The chain uses TRBV7-7 and TRBJ2-5; D possibly uses TRBD1 or TRBD2 (6 bases each). This CDR3 contains 15 residues. The V gene's germline CDR1 is SSHAT and CDR2 FNYEAQ (reference sequence). CDR3 coding DNA: TGTGCTAGCAGCACCTATGGGGGGCCGGGTGAGACCCAGTACTTC. It translates to CASSTYGGPGETQYF.

This clonotype was counted between two and nine times. This chain connects TRBV6-1 to TRBJ1-1; no reliable D call. CDR3 size: 15 residues. The ends were cut back, 8 bases at V and 0 bases at J, with 16 bases in the middle. CDR1 and CDR2 from the germline V gene are MNHNS and SASEGT. CDR3 sequence: CASAREGPMNTEAFF. Here the CDR3 DNA reads TGTGCCAGCGCTAGAGAGGGCCCGATGAACACTGAAGCTTTCTTT.

The V gene is TRBV11-3, the J gene TRBJ2-1, with 9 bases fitting TRBD1. Unmatched junction bases numbered 5, after V lost 2 bases and J lost 3 bases. The CDR3 has 16 residues. The V gene's germline CDR1 is SGHNT and CDR2 YENEEA. CDR3 residues: CASSLQGQGNYNEQFF. The CDR3 coding sequence is TGTGCCAGCAGCTTACAGGGACAGGGAAACTACAATGAGCAGTTCTTC. Combining the CDR3 with reference TRBV11-3 and TRBJ2-1 gives the whole variable domain EAGVVQSPRYKIIEKKQPVAFWCNPISGHNTLYWYLQNLGQGPELLIRYENEEAVDDSQLPKDRFSAERLKGVDSTLKIQPAELGDSAVYLCASSLQGQGNYNEQFFGPGTRLTVL.

This chain joins TRBV9 and TRBJ2-7, with 13 bases identical to TRBD2. The CDR3 loop spans 17 amino acids. The germline V gene has CDR1 SGDLS and CDR2 YYNGEE. The junction had 12 bases not matched to a gene; V was cut back by 4 bases and J by 5 bases. CDR3: CASSRLQTSGRTNEQYF. The CDR3 coding sequence is TGTGCCAGCAGCCGACTCCAGACTAGCGGGAGGACCAACGAGCAGTACTTC. The full variable domain, its missing parts supplied by reference TRBV9 and TRBJ2-7, is DSGVTQTPKHLITATGQRVTLRCSPRSGDLSVYWYQQSLDQGLQFLIQYYNGEERAKGNILERFSAQQFPDLHSELNLSSLELGDSALYFCASSRLQTSGRTNEQYFGPGTRLTVT.

The genes are TRBV24-1 and TRBJ2-1, with D hard to call. CDR1 is KGHDR and CDR2 is SFDVKD in the germline V gene. V was clipped by 4 bases and J by 4 bases, with 7 bases between them. CDR3 length: 13 residues. The CDR3, as DNA: TGTGCCACCAGTGACACTTTTTACAATGAGCAGTTCTTC. Translating it yields CATSDTFYNEQFF.

This clonotype was recorded many times. The chain is built from TRBV18 and TRBJ1-2, with D unresolved. The ends were cut back, 1 base at V and 0 bases at J, with 15 bases in the middle. The CDR3 totals 17 residues. The germline V gene has CDR1 KGHSH and CDR2 LQKENI. CDR3 residues: CASSPRAWTAANYGYTF. As DNA, the CDR3 is TGTGCCAGCTCACCACGGGCCTGGACGGCCGCTAACTATGGCTACACCTTC.

The chain combines TRBV28 with TRBJ2-7; 13 bases line up with TRBD2. CDR1 MDHEN and CDR2 SYDVKM come from the germline V gene. The ends lost 5 bases at V and 1 base at J; junction bases unmatched: 17. The CDR3 extends over 20 amino acids. CDR3 in DNA: TGTGCCAGCAGTAAAAGAAGAGGACTAGCGGGAGCTCAGACATCCTACGAGCAGTACTTC. Protein sequence: CASSKRRGLAGAQTSYEQYF.

The V and J genes are TRBV20-1 and TRBJ2-5; TRBD2 matches at 15 bases. Germline V gene sequence: CDR1 DFQATT, CDR2 SNEGSKA (reference sequence). The J segment lost 0 bases and the V segment lost 7 bases, leaving 3 bases of the junction unmatched. CDR3 length: 15 residues. CDR3: CSVGTSGGNQETQYF. DNA of the CDR3: TGCAGTGTTGGGACTAGCGGGGGGAACCAAGAGACCCAGTACTTC.

The chain recombines TRBV10-3 with TRBJ1-1; D may be TRBD1 (6 bases). Per germline, CDR1 ENHRY and CDR2 SYGVKD. The V and J ends lost 7 bases and 7 bases respectively, with 16 bases between them. CDR3 length: 13 amino acids. The CDR3, as DNA: TGTGCCATCAACCAAAGGACAGACCTTGAAGCTTTCTTT. It is translated as CAINQRTDLEAFF.

This chain uses TRBV7-8 with TRBJ2-2; D is unresolved. The V gene lost 0 bases and the J gene lost 6 bases, with 14 bases spanning the gap. The germline V gene has CDR1 SGHVS and CDR2 FQNEAQ. The CDR3 loop spans 16 amino acids. The chain's CDR3 is CASSLAGDGRAGELFF. For the CDR3, the DNA is TGTGCCAGCAGCTTAGCTGGTGACGGTAGGGCCGGGGAGCTGTTTTTT.

This clonotype has more than one count but fewer than ten. The chain employs TRBV15 and TRBJ1-4, with no clear D. This CDR3 is 15 amino acids long. CDR1 and CDR2 (germline): LNHNV, YYDKDF (reference sequence). Trimming took off 3 bases at V and 0 bases at J, with 8 bases between the two ends. CDR3 protein: CATSREVATNEKLFF. The CDR3 bases are TGTGCCACCAGCAGGGAGGTGGCAACTAATGAAAAACTGTTTTTT.

This chain connects TRBV3-1 to TRBJ1-6; D is unresolved. The CDR3 is made up of 14 amino acids. V was shortened by 4 bases and J by 4 bases, with 8 bases between the two germline ends. Germline loops: CDR1 LGHDT, CDR2 YNNKEL (reference sequence). Here the CDR3 reads CASSLKVYNSPLHF. The CDR3 DNA sequence: TGTGCCAGCAGCCTCAAGGTTTATAATTCACCCCTCCACTTT.

This rearrangement joins TRBV20-1 to TRBJ2-1; D is unclear. Trimming left V 5 bases short and J 0 bases short, with 14 bases between. The CDR3 consists of 15 residues. Germline V lookup: CDR1 DFQATT, CDR2 SNEGSKA (reference sequence). The CDR3 spells CSAPQSARSYNEQFF. For the CDR3, the DNA is TGCAGTGCTCCGCAGTCTGCACGCTCCTACAATGAGCAGTTCTTC.

The V call is TRBV7-2, the J call TRBJ1-2; D uncertain. Germline CDR1 reads SGHTA; CDR2 reads FQGNSA. The CDR3 covers 15 residues. DNA of the CDR3: TGTGCGAGAGAGTTGGGGTCCCTTGCCGTCTATGGCTACACCTTC. Protein sequence: CARELGSLAVYGYTF.

The chain links TRBV2 to TRBJ1-4; D is unresolved. V was clipped by 5 bases and J by 7 bases, with 8 bases between them. The germline V gene encodes CDR1 SNHLY and CDR2 FYNNEI. The CDR3 contains 12 residues. CDR3 loop: CASSHRSEKLFF. In DNA form, the CDR3 reads TGTGCCAGCAGTCACCGTTCTGAAAAACTGTTTTTT.

This clonotype showed up many times. The chain uses TRBV5-5 and TRBJ2-7; 10 nucleotides align to TRBD2. The CDR3 covers 18 residues. Trimming cost V 3 bases and J 5 bases; bases outside gene matches: 17. Germline lookup yields CDR1 SGHKS and CDR2 YYEKEE (reference sequence). In DNA, the CDR3 is TGTGCCAGCAGCTGGACCAGGGCACAGCGGGAGGGCCTTAACGAGCAGTACTTC. Translation: CASSWTRAQREGLNEQYF.

This clonotype was recorded a few times. The rearrangement links TRBV2 to TRBJ2-2; D is perhaps TRBD1 (5 bases). Germline CDR1 reads SNHLY; CDR2 reads FYNNEI. The V gene lost 11 bases and the J gene lost 7 bases, with 17 bases spanning the gap. There are 13 residues in the CDR3. DNA of the CDR3: TGTGCCGGTCGAGCAGGGATGGACGGGGAGCTGTTTTTT. It is translated as CAGRAGMDGELFF.

This chain connects TRBV7-9 to TRBJ2-3; D gene uncertain. V lost 7 bases, J lost 2 bases, and 4 bases lay in between. CDR3 length: 11 amino acids. Germline CDR1 is SEHNR and CDR2 is FQNEAQ (reference sequence). In DNA, the CDR3 is TGTGCCAGCACAACCACAGATACGCAGTATTTT. This sequence encodes CASTTTDTQYF.

The chain links TRBV5-1 to TRBJ2-5; a possible D gene is TRBD2 (5 bases). Germline CDR1 SGHRS, CDR2 YFSETQ. The CDR3 totals 16 residues. Deletions cut 2 bases from V and 2 bases from J, with 16 bases between. CDR3 in amino acids: CASSFTGTAIQETQYF. The CDR3 nucleotides are TGCGCCAGCAGCTTCACGGGAACAGCTATTCAAGAGACCCAGTACTTC.

The chain carries TRBV7-2 and TRBJ2-1; tentatively, D is TRBD1 or TRBD2 (8 bases each). This CDR3 is 16 amino acids long. The germline CDR1 and CDR2 sequences are SGHTA and FQGNSA. V lost 5 bases and J lost 10, with 24 bases in between. CDR3 in amino acids: CASSPGGGQVRVEQFF. The CDR3, as DNA: TGTGCCAGCAGCCCGGGGGGGGGACAGGTTAGAGTCGAGCAGTTCTTC.

The chain uses TRBV18 and TRBJ1-1; 7 bases map to TRBD1. V gave up 2 bases and J gave up 7 bases; unmatched junction bases: 10. CDR1 KGHSH and CDR2 LQKENI come from the germline V gene. The CDR3 loop spans 15 amino acids. The CDR3 DNA reads TGTGCCAGCTCACCAACCCCGACAGGGCTGGGTGAAGCTTTCTTT. This translates into CASSPTPTGLGEAFF. The full variable domain, in which reference TRBV18 and TRBJ1-1 provide the parts outside the CDR3, is NAGVMQNPRHLVRRRGQEARLRCSPMKGHSHVYWYRQLPEEGLKFMVYLQKENIIDESGMPKERFSAEFPKEGPSILRIQQVVRGDSAAYFCASSPTPTGLGEAFFGQGTRLTVV.

This clonotype appeared a few times. This chain links TRBV7-9 with TRBJ2-1, with TRBD1 matching over 7 bases. CDR3 length equals 14 residues. CDR1 is SEHNR and CDR2 is FQNEAQ in the germline V gene (reference sequence). Trimming cost V 8 bases and J 6 bases; bases outside gene matches: 10. The CDR3 reads CASGPGTVGNEQFF. The CDR3 region has the DNA TGTGCCAGCGGACCTGGGACAGTCGGCAATGAGCAGTTCTTC.

This clonotype was observed a few times. The chain joins TRBV13 to TRBJ1-3; TRBD1 matches 7 bases. CDR1 and CDR2 (germline): PRHDT, FYEKMQ (reference sequence). This CDR3 spans 15 amino acids. V was pared by 5 bases and J by 7 bases, with 11 bases of the junction left unmatched. The CDR3 reads CASSTSTGTRNTIYF. CDR3 DNA sequence: TGTGCCAGCAGCACCTCGACAGGGACACGGAACACCATATATTTT. The full variable domain, with the rest looked up from reference TRBV13 and TRBJ1-3, is AAGVIQSPRHLIKEKRETATLKCYPIPRHDTVYWYQQGPGQDPQFLISFYEKMQSDKGSIPDRFSAQQFSDYHSELNMSSLELGDSALYFCASSTSTGTRNTIYFGEGSWLTVV.